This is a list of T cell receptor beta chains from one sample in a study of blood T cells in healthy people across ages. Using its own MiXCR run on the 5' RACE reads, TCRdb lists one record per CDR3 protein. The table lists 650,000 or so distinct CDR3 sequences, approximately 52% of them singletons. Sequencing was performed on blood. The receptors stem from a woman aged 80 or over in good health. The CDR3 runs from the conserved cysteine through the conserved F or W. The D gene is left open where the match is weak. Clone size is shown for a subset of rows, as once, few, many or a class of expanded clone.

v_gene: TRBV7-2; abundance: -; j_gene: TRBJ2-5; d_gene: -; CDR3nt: TGTGCCAGCAGCCTAGAGAGAGGGCTGCAGACCCAGTACTTC; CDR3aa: CASSLERGLQTQYF
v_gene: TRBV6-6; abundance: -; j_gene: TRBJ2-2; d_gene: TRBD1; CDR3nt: TGTGCCAGCAGTCCACCGGGACAGGGAAACACCGGGGAGCTGTTTTTT; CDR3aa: CASSPPGQGNTGELFF
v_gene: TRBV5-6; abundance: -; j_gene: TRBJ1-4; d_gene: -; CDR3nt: TGTGCCAGCAGCTACGGATACAGGGAGGCTAATGAAAAACTGTTTTTT; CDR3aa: CASSYGYREANEKLFF
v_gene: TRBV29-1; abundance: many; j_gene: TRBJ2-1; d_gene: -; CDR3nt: TGCAGCGGGCGACTAGAATACTACAATGAGCAGTTCTTC; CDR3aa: CSGRLEYYNEQFF
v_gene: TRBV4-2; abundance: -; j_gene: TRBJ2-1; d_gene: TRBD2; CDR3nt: TGTGCCAGCAGCCAAGAACTAGCGGGGAACTACAATGAGCAGTTCTTC; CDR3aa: CASSQELAGNYNEQFF
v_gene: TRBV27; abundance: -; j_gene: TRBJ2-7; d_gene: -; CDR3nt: TGTGCCAGCAGTTTATCCCCAGGCCCCCTCTACGAGCAGTACTTC; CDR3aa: CASSLSPGPLYEQYF
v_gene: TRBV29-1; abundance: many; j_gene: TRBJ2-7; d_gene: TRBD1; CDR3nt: TGCAGCGTGTCGGGACAGGGGACCGAGCAGTACTTC; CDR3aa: CSVSGQGTEQYF
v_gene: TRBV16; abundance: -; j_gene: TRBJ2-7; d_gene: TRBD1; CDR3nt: TGTGCCAGCAGCGGGGACAGGAGCTCCTACGAGCAGTACTTC; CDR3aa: CASSGDRSSYEQYF
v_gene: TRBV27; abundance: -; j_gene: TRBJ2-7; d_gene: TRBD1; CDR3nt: TGTGCCAGCAGTTCCCCCCGGGACAGGGGGCGTAATGAGCAGTACTTC; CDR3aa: CASSSPRDRGRNEQYF
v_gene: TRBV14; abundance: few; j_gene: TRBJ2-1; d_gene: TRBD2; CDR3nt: TGTGCCAGCAGCCACCTAGCGGGAGGGCCCAATGAGCAGTTCTTC; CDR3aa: CASSHLAGGPNEQFF
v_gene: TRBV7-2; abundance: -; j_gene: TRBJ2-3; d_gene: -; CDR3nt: TGTGCCAGCAGCTCCCAGCCGCGGGGAACTAGGAGCACAGATACGCAGTATTTT; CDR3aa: CASSSQPRGTRSTDTQYF
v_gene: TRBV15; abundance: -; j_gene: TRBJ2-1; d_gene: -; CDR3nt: TGTGCCACCAGCAGAGGCTACCAAGAGACCCAGTTCTTC; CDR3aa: CATSRGYQETQFF
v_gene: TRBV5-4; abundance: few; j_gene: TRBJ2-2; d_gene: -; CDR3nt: TGTGCCAGCAGCAAACCGACTGATTCCGGGGAGCTGTTTTTT; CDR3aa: CASSKPTDSGELFF
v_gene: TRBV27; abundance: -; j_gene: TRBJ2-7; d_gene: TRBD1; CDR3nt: TGTGCCAGCAGTTCGAACAGGGGCTCCTACGAGCAGTACTTC; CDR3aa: CASSSNRGSYEQYF
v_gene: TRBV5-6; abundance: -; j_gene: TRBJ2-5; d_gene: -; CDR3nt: TGTGCCAGCAAAGGACCGGAAGAGACCCAGTACTTC; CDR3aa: CASKGPEETQYF
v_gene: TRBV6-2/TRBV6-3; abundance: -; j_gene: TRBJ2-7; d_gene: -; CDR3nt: TGTGCCAGCAGGTGGGATGCTAACTACGAGCAGTACTTC; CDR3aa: CASRWDANYEQYF
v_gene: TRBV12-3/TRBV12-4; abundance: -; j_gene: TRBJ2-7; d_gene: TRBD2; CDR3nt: TGTGCCAACAGTACCTCGGGGGGGCCGTTGAATGAGCAGTACTTC; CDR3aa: CANSTSGGPLNEQYF
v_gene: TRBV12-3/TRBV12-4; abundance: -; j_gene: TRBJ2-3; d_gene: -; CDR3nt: TGTGCCAGCAGTTTAGGAGTCAGGGGAGACACAGATACGCAGTATTTT; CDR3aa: CASSLGVRGDTDTQYF
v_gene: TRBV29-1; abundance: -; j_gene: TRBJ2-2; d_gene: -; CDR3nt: TGCAGCTCGGGGACCCGTGGCACCGGGGAGCTGTTTTTT; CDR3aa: CSSGTRGTGELFF
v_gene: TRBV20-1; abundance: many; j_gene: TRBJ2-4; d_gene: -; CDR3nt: TGCAGTGCTAGAGAGTCCGAAAACATTCAGTACTTC; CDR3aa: CSARESENIQYF
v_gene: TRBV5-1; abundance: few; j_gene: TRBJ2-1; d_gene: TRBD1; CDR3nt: TGCGCCAGCAGCCTAATTGCGACAGGGGATTTCAATGAGCAGTTCTTC; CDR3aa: CASSLIATGDFNEQFF
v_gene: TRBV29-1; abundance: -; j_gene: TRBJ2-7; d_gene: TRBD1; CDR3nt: TGCAGCGTTAGGACAGGGCCGAGCTCCTACGAGCAGTACTTC; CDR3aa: CSVRTGPSSYEQYF
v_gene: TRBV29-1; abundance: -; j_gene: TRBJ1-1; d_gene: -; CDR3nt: TGCAGCGTTACCCGGACTTGGGTGAAAACTGAAGCTTTCTTT; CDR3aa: CSVTRTWVKTEAFF
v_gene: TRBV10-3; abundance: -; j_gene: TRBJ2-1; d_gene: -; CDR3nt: TGTGCCATCAGTCCATGGGACTACAATGAGCAGTTCTTC; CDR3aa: CAISPWDYNEQFF
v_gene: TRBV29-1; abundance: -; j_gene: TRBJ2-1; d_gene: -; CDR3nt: TGCAGCGTATCGGGGAGGGGGGTCTGTGAGCAGTTCTTC; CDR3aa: CSVSGRGVCEQFF
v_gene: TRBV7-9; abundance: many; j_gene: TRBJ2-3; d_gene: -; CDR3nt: TGTGCCAGCAGCTTAGTGTTGCCGAGCACAGATACGCAGTATTTT; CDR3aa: CASSLVLPSTDTQYF
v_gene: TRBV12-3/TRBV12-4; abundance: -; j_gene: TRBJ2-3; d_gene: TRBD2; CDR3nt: TGTGCCAGCAGGACGGGACTAGTGAGTACAGATACGCAATATTTT; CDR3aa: CASRTGLVSTDTQYF
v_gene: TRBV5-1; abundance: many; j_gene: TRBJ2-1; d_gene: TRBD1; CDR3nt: TGCGCCGTCGGGACAGGGGCAAACAATGAGCAGTTCTTC; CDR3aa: CAVGTGANNEQFF
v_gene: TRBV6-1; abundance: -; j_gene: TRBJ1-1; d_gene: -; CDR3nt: TGTGCCAGCTCTGTAGGGGAAGCTGAAGCTTTCTTT; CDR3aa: CASSVGEAEAFF
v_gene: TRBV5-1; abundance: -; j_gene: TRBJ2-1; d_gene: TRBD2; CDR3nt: TGCGCCAGCAGCCCCGGGACTAGCGGGAGGGTCTACTTCGATGAGCAGTTCTTC; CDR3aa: CASSPGTSGRVYFDEQFF
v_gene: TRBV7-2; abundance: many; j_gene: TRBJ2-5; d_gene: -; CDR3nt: TGTGCCAGCAGCCCGAGAATACTAGAGACCCAGTACTTC; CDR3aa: CASSPRILETQYF
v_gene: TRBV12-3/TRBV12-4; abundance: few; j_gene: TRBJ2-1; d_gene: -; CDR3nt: TGTGCCAGCAGTCCCTCGTGGGAGCAGTTCTTC; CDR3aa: CASSPSWEQFF
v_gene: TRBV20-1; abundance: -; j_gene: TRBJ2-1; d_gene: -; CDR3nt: TGCAGTGCTAGGCCCGGGGGCCTACTGAATGAGCAGTTCTTC; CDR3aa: CSARPGGLLNEQFF
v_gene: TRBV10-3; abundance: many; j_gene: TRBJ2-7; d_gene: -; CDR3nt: TGTGCCATCAGTGAGTCGGGCTACGAGCAGTACTTC; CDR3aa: CAISESGYEQYF
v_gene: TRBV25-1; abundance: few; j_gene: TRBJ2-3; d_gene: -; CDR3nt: TGTGCCACCGATAGTGAGCCAAGCACAGATACGCAGTATTTT; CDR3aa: CATDSEPSTDTQYF
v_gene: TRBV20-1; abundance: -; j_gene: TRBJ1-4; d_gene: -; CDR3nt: TGCAGTGCTAGAGGGCGCTCGGGAAATGAAAAACTGTTTTTT; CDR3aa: CSARGRSGNEKLFF
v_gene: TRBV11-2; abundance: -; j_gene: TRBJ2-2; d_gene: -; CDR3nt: TGTGCCAGCGGGAGGAGCGGGGAGCTGTTTTTT; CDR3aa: CASGRSGELFF